This is a list of T cell receptor beta chains from one sample in a study of blood T cells in healthy people across ages. TCRdb re-called the 5' RACE reads through MiXCR, storing one row per CDR3 protein. Counted here are hundreds of thousands of distinct CDR3 sequences, more than 25% occurring once; the ten biggest clones make up 17%. The sample was blood. All receptors come from a woman of 80 years or more in good health. CDR3s include the opening cysteine and the closing phenylalanine or tryptophan. Fields, in order: D gene, V gene, clone size, J gene, CDR3 DNA, CDR3 protein. The D gene is left open where the match is weak. Not every row has a clone size; where given, it reads once, few, many or a size class.

d_gene: TRBD1
v_gene: TRBV6-6
abundance: -
j_gene: TRBJ2-1
CDR3nt: TGTGCCAGCAGTTACTCACAGGGGGCGGTCTACAATGAGCAGTTCTTC
CDR3aa: CASSYSQGAVYNEQFF

d_gene: TRBD1
v_gene: TRBV6-5
abundance: many
j_gene: TRBJ1-2
CDR3nt: TGTGCCAGCAGTAGGACAGGGGTGGGGTATGGCTACACCTTC
CDR3aa: CASSRTGVGYGYTF

d_gene: TRBD1
v_gene: TRBV6-6
abundance: -
j_gene: TRBJ1-5
CDR3nt: TGTGCCAGCAACAGCTTAATACAGGGGAGCAATCAGCCCCAGCATTTT
CDR3aa: CASNSLIQGSNQPQHF

d_gene: -
v_gene: TRBV5-5
abundance: -
j_gene: TRBJ2-4
CDR3nt: TGTGCCAGCAGCCCCCTCGACAGGCGAAACATTCAGTACTTC
CDR3aa: CASSPLDRRNIQYF

d_gene: -
v_gene: TRBV6-6
abundance: few
j_gene: TRBJ1-1
CDR3nt: TGTGCCAGCAGTTCGTACCAGGGACTGAACACTGAAGCTTTCTTT
CDR3aa: CASSSYQGLNTEAFF

d_gene: TRBD1
v_gene: TRBV20-1
abundance: many
j_gene: TRBJ2-5
CDR3nt: TGCAGTGCTCCGGACAGACAGGGGGTGTTGGAGACCCAGTACTTC
CDR3aa: CSAPDRQGVLETQYF

d_gene: TRBD2
v_gene: TRBV10-3
abundance: many
j_gene: TRBJ2-1
CDR3nt: TGTGCCATCAGTGCCTTAGCGGGGGGCACCGATGAGCAGTTCTTC
CDR3aa: CAISALAGGTDEQFF

d_gene: -
v_gene: TRBV7-2
abundance: -
j_gene: TRBJ1-2
CDR3nt: TGTGCCAGCAGCCAAAATGTGATAACAGGGTCAAATGGCTACACCTTC
CDR3aa: CASSQNVITGSNGYTF

d_gene: -
v_gene: TRBV4-3
abundance: many
j_gene: TRBJ2-1
CDR3nt: TGCGCCAGCAGCCAAGAGGTACTGAATGAGCAGTTCTTC
CDR3aa: CASSQEVLNEQFF

d_gene: -
v_gene: TRBV4-1
abundance: -
j_gene: TRBJ1-2
CDR3nt: TGCGCCAGCAGCCAAGTCAGGAACTATGGCTACACCTTC
CDR3aa: CASSQVRNYGYTF

d_gene: -
v_gene: TRBV27
abundance: few
j_gene: TRBJ1-4
CDR3nt: TGTGCCAGCAGTCGATCGTGGACAAGGGAAAAACTGTTTTTT
CDR3aa: CASSRSWTREKLFF

d_gene: -
v_gene: TRBV7-9
abundance: -
j_gene: TRBJ2-7
CDR3nt: TGTGCCAGCAGGAGCGGACAGAACTCCTACGAGCAGTACTTC
CDR3aa: CASRSGQNSYEQYF

d_gene: -
v_gene: TRBV5-1
abundance: many
j_gene: TRBJ2-5
CDR3nt: TGCGCCAGCAGCTTGAAAGGAGAGGAGACCCAGTACTTC
CDR3aa: CASSLKGEETQYF

d_gene: -
v_gene: TRBV6-6
abundance: many
j_gene: TRBJ2-5
CDR3nt: TGTGCCAGCAGTGACCGCAGGGTTGAGACCCAGTACTTC
CDR3aa: CASSDRRVETQYF

d_gene: -
v_gene: TRBV3-1
abundance: few
j_gene: TRBJ1-1
CDR3nt: TGTGCCAGCAGCCAAGATCCGGGTGTAGGCACTGAAGCTTTCTTT
CDR3aa: CASSQDPGVGTEAFF

d_gene: -
v_gene: TRBV28
abundance: many
j_gene: TRBJ2-3
CDR3nt: TGTGCCAGCCCCCCAGTGCAGGTGGGGGGCAGCACAGATACGCAGTATTTT
CDR3aa: CASPPVQVGGSTDTQYF

d_gene: TRBD1
v_gene: TRBV6-1
abundance: -
j_gene: TRBJ1-6
CDR3nt: TGTGCCACCTACCCGGACAGGGTTGGCTCCTATAATTCACCCCTCCACTTT
CDR3aa: CATYPDRVGSYNSPLHF

d_gene: TRBD1
v_gene: TRBV13
abundance: -
j_gene: TRBJ2-5
CDR3nt: TGTGCCAGCAGCATCACAGGGGGCGGCGAGCGGACCCAGTACTTC
CDR3aa: CASSITGGGERTQYF

d_gene: TRBD1
v_gene: TRBV7-2
abundance: many
j_gene: TRBJ1-2
CDR3nt: TGTGCCAGCAGCGGACAGGGGGCCGGCTATGGCTACACCTTC
CDR3aa: CASSGQGAGYGYTF

d_gene: TRBD1
v_gene: TRBV24-1
abundance: few
j_gene: TRBJ2-2
CDR3nt: TGTGCCACCAGTGATTTAGGACAGGGGGACACCGGGGAGCTGTTTTTT
CDR3aa: CATSDLGQGDTGELFF

d_gene: -
v_gene: TRBV12-3/TRBV12-4
abundance: many
j_gene: TRBJ2-7
CDR3nt: TGTGCCAGCAGTCCCACTAGGGCCTACAACGAGCAGTACTTC
CDR3aa: CASSPTRAYNEQYF

d_gene: -
v_gene: TRBV6-6
abundance: many
j_gene: TRBJ2-7
CDR3nt: TGTGCCAGCAGTTACTCGGGGTTAACCTACGAGCAGTACTTC
CDR3aa: CASSYSGLTYEQYF

d_gene: -
v_gene: TRBV3-1
abundance: -
j_gene: TRBJ2-2
CDR3nt: TGTGCCAGCAGCCGGGCCGGGGAGCTGTTTTTT
CDR3aa: CASSRAGELFF

d_gene: -
v_gene: TRBV4-3
abundance: few
j_gene: TRBJ2-3
CDR3nt: TGCGCCAGTAGCCAAGAAGGCAGGAGCACAGATACGCGGTATTTT
CDR3aa: CASSQEGRSTDTRYF

d_gene: TRBD1
v_gene: TRBV29-1
abundance: many
j_gene: TRBJ1-2
CDR3nt: TGCAGCGTTGAGGGGACAGGGGAGGACTATGGCTACACCTTC
CDR3aa: CSVEGTGEDYGYTF

d_gene: TRBD2
v_gene: TRBV29-1
abundance: -
j_gene: TRBJ2-7
CDR3nt: TGCAGCGTCCCCAGAAGCGGGGGGGACTACGAGCAGTACTTC
CDR3aa: CSVPRSGGDYEQYF

d_gene: -
v_gene: TRBV25-1
abundance: -
j_gene: TRBJ2-7
CDR3nt: TGTGCCAGCAGTGAATACGAGGGTTTCAATGAGCAGTACTTC
CDR3aa: CASSEYEGFNEQYF

d_gene: -
v_gene: TRBV7-8
abundance: -
j_gene: TRBJ2-7
CDR3nt: TGTGCCAGCAGCTTATGGCCCTTACTAGCTTCCTACGAGCAGTACTTC
CDR3aa: CASSLWPLLASYEQYF

d_gene: -
v_gene: TRBV6-5
abundance: few
j_gene: TRBJ2-7
CDR3nt: TGTGCCAGCAGTTACTCGACCCTAGGAGCGCCAGGCTACAATGAGCAGTACTTC
CDR3aa: CASSYSTLGAPGYNEQYF

d_gene: TRBD1
v_gene: TRBV5-1
abundance: many
j_gene: TRBJ2-1
CDR3nt: TGCGCCAGCAGCGCCTCCGGGACAGATCTCTACAATGAGCAGTTCTTC
CDR3aa: CASSASGTDLYNEQFF

d_gene: -
v_gene: TRBV7-9
abundance: -
j_gene: TRBJ1-1
CDR3nt: TGTGCCAGCAGTAAAGGACACGAACCTTACTTGAACACTGAAGCTTTCTTT
CDR3aa: CASSKGHEPYLNTEAFF

d_gene: -
v_gene: TRBV11-2
abundance: few
j_gene: TRBJ2-3
CDR3nt: TGTGCCAGCAGCTTAACTCAGCAGGCTCTTACAGATACGCAGTATTTT
CDR3aa: CASSLTQQALTDTQYF

d_gene: TRBD1
v_gene: TRBV19
abundance: -
j_gene: TRBJ2-1
CDR3nt: TGTGCCAGTAGTCAGGGGGTGCAGAAGAATGAGCAGTTCTTC
CDR3aa: CASSQGVQKNEQFF

d_gene: -
v_gene: TRBV4-2
abundance: many
j_gene: TRBJ1-2
CDR3nt: TGTGCCAGCAGCCAAGAAATAGGGAATCACTATGGCTACACCTTC
CDR3aa: CASSQEIGNHYGYTF

d_gene: -
v_gene: TRBV12-3/TRBV12-4
abundance: -
j_gene: TRBJ2-1
CDR3nt: TGTGCCACCAGGGGTTCCTACAATGAGCAGTTCTTC
CDR3aa: CATRGSYNEQFF

d_gene: -
v_gene: TRBV12-3/TRBV12-4
abundance: -
j_gene: TRBJ1-5
CDR3nt: TGTGCCAGCAGCCTGGTACACAAATCCGTTCGGCCCCAGCATTTT
CDR3aa: CASSLVHKSVRPQHF

d_gene: -
v_gene: TRBV7-9
abundance: -
j_gene: TRBJ2-1
CDR3nt: TGTGCCAGCAGCTATACAGGGAGCTCCTACAATGGGCAGTTCTTC
CDR3aa: CASSYTGSSYNGQFF

d_gene: -
v_gene: TRBV20-1
abundance: -
j_gene: TRBJ1-4
CDR3nt: TGCAGTGCCGGGATCGGGGTGGCGGAAAAACGGTTTTTT
CDR3aa: CSAGIGVAEKRFF

d_gene: -
v_gene: TRBV7-2
abundance: many
j_gene: TRBJ1-2
CDR3nt: TGTGCCAGCAGCTCCGGACTCCGGAGGGACTATGGCTACACCTTC
CDR3aa: CASSSGLRRDYGYTF

d_gene: -
v_gene: TRBV6-6
abundance: -
j_gene: TRBJ1-4
CDR3nt: TGTGCCAGCAGTTACTTCGGCTATGGGAATGAAAAACTGTTTTTT
CDR3aa: CASSYFGYGNEKLFF

d_gene: -
v_gene: TRBV4-3
abundance: many
j_gene: TRBJ1-2
CDR3nt: TGCGCCAGCAGCCAAGAAAAGCACAGCTACTATGGCTACACCTTC
CDR3aa: CASSQEKHSYYGYTF

d_gene: TRBD2
v_gene: TRBV5-4
abundance: -
j_gene: TRBJ2-1
CDR3nt: TGTGCCAGCAGCTTGGGTAAACTAGCGGGGGTCTTGATTGTGTCTGAGCAGTTCTTC
CDR3aa: CASSLGKLAGVLIVSEQFF

d_gene: -
v_gene: TRBV6-6
abundance: many
j_gene: TRBJ2-1
CDR3nt: TGTGCCAGCAGTTTCACCGGGACCTACAATGAGCAGTTCTTC
CDR3aa: CASSFTGTYNEQFF

d_gene: -
v_gene: TRBV14
abundance: -
j_gene: TRBJ2-3
CDR3nt: TGTGCCAGCAGCCCAGGTCCATTCGTGGATACGCAGTATTTT
CDR3aa: CASSPGPFVDTQYF

d_gene: -
v_gene: TRBV15
abundance: many
j_gene: TRBJ2-1
CDR3nt: TGTGCCACCAGCAGAGGGGAGGGGGCGGGGAATGAGCAGTTCTTC
CDR3aa: CATSRGEGAGNEQFF

d_gene: -
v_gene: TRBV20-1
abundance: few
j_gene: TRBJ1-4
CDR3nt: TGCAGTGCTAGTTCCGACCTGACACTGTTTTTT
CDR3aa: CSASSDLTLFF

d_gene: -
v_gene: TRBV4-3
abundance: many
j_gene: TRBJ1-6
CDR3nt: TGCGCCAGCAGCCCCAAGGTCGGTTCACCCCTCCACTTT
CDR3aa: CASSPKVGSPLHF

d_gene: -
v_gene: TRBV6-1
abundance: many
j_gene: TRBJ2-1
CDR3nt: TGTGCCAGCAGTGAAGTTCCAACAGGAGGTGAGCAGTTCTTC
CDR3aa: CASSEVPTGGEQFF

d_gene: TRBD1
v_gene: TRBV20-1
abundance: -
j_gene: TRBJ1-5
CDR3nt: TGCAGTGCTAGAGATTTGGAGACAGGGAGAGAACAGCCCCAGCATTTT
CDR3aa: CSARDLETGREQPQHF

d_gene: -
v_gene: TRBV5-1
abundance: -
j_gene: TRBJ2-2
CDR3nt: TGCGCCAGCAGCTCAACAGAGGTCACCGGGGAGCTGTTTTTT
CDR3aa: CASSSTEVTGELFF

d_gene: -
v_gene: TRBV12-3/TRBV12-4
abundance: many
j_gene: TRBJ2-5
CDR3nt: TGTGCCAGCAGTTCCCCCGGTCAAGAGACCCAGTACTTC
CDR3aa: CASSSPGQETQYF